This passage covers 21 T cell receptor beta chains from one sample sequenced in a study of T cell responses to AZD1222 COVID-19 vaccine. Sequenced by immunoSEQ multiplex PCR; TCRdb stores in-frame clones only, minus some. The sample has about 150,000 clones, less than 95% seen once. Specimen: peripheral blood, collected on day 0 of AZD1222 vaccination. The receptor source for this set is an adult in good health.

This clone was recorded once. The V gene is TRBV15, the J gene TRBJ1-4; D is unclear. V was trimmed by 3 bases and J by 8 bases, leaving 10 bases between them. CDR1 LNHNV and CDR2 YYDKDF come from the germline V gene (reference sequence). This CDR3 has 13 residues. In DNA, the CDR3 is TGTGCCACCAGCAGGGCTGATGGAGAAAAACTGTTTTTT. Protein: CATSRADGEKLFF.

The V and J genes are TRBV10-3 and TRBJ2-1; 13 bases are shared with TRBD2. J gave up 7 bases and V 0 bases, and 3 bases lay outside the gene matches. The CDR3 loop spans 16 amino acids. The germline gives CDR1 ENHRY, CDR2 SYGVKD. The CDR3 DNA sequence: TGTGCCATCAGTGAGTCTGGACTAGCGGGAGCGAATGAGCAGTTCTTC. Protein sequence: CAISESGLAGANEQFF.

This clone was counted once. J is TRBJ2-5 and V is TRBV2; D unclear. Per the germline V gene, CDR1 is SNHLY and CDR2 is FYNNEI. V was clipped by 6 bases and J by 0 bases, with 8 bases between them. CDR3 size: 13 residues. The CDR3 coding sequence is TGTGCCAGCAGCCCTGACTACCAAGAGACCCAGTACTTC. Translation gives CASSPDYQETQYF.

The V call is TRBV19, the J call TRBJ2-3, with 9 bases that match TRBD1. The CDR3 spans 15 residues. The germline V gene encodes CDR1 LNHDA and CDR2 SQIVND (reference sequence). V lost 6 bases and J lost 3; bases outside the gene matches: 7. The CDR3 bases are TGTGCCAGTAGAATCCGGGACAGGGCGACAGATACGCAGTATTTT. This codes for CASRIRDRATDTQYF.

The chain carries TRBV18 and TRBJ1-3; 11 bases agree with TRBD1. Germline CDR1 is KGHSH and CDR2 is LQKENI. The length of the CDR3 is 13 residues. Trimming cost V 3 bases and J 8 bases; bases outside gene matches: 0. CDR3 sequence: CASSPGQGDTIYF. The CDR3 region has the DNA TGTGCCAGCTCACCGGGACAGGGGGACACCATATATTTT.

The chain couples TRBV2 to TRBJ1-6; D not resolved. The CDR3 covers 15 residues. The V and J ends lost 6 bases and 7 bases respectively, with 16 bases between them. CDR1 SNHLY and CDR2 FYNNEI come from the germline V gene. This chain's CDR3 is CASSRLIVDNSPLHF. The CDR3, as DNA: TGTGCCAGCAGCCGATTAATTGTGGACAATTCACCCCTCCACTTT.

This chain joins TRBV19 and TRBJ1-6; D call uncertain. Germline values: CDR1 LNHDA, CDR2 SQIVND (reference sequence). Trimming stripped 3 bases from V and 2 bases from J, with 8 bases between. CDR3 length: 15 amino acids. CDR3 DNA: TGTGCCAGTAGTATCGGCCAGACCTATAATTCACCCCTCCACTTT. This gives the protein CASSIGQTYNSPLHF.

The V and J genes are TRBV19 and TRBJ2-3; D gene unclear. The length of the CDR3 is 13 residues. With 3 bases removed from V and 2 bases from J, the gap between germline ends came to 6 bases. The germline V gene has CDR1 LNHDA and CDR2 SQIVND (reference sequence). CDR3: CASSITVTDTQYF. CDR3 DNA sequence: TGTGCCAGTAGTATTACCGTCACAGATACGCAGTATTTT.

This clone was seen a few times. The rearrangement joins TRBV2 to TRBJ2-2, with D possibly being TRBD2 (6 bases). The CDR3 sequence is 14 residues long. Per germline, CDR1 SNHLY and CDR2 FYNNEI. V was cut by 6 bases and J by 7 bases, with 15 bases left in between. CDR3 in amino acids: CASSPRLGGGELFF. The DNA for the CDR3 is TGTGCCAGCAGCCCTCGACTAGGAGGCGGGGAGCTGTTTTTT.

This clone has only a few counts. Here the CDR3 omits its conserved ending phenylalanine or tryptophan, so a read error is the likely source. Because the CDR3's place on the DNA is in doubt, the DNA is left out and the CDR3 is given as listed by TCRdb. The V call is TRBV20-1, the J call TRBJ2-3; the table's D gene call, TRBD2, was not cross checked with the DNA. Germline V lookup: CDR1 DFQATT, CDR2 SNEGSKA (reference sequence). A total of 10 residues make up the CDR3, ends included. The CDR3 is CSASLLAGEL.

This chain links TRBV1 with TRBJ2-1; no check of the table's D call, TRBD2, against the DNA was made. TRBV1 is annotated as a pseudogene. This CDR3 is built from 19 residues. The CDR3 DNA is TGCACCAGCAGCCAAGATGGTAGGACTAGCGGCGGCGGGGACAATGAGCAGTTCTTC. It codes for CTSSQDGRTSGGGDNEQFF.

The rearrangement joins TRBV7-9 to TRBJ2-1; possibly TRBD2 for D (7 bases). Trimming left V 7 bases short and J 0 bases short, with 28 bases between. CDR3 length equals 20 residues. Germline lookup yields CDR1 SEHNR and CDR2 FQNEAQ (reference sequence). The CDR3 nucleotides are TGTGCCAGCACCTATGGGGGGGCGGGAGACTTATTGAGCTCCTACAATGAGCAGTTCTTC. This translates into CASTYGGAGDLLSSYNEQFF.

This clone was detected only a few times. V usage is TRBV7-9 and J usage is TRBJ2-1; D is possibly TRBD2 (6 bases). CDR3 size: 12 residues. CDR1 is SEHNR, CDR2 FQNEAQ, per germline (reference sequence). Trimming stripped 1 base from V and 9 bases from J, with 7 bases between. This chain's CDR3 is CASSLGRGEQFF. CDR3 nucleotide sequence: TGTGCCAGCAGCTTAGGGCGGGGTGAGCAGTTCTTC.

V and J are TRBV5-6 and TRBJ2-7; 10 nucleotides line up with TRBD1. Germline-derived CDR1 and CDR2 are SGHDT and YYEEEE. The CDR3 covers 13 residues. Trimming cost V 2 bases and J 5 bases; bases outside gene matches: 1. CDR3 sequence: CASSFGTGDEQYV. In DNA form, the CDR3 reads TGTGCCAGCAGCTTTGGGACAGGGGACGAGCAGTACGTC.

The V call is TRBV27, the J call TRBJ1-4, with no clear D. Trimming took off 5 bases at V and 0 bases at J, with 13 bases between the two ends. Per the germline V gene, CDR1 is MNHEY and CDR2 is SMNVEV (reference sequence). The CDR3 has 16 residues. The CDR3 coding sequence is TGTGCCAGCAGTCCGTGGAGATCTGCAACTAATGAAAAACTGTTTTTT. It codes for CASSPWRSATNEKLFF.

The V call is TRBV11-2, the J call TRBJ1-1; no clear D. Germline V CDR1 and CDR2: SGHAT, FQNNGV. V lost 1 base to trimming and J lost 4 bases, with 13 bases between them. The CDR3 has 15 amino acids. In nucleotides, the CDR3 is TGTGCCAGCAGCTTAGGGAGGGCCGGAGGCACTGAAGCTTTCTTT. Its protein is CASSLGRAGGTEAFF.

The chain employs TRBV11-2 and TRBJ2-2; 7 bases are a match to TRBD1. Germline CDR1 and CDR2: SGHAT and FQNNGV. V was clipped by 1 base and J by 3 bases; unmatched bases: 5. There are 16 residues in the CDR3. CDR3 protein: CASSLARQGYTGELFF. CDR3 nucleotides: TGTGCCAGCAGCTTAGCGCGACAGGGATACACCGGGGAGCTGTTTTTT.

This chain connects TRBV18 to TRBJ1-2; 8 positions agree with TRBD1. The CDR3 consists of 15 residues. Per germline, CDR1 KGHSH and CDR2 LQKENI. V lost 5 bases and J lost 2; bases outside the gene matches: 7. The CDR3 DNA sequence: TGTGCCAGCTCAACGACAGGGGACCCCAACTATGGCTACACCTTC. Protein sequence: CASSTTGDPNYGYTF.

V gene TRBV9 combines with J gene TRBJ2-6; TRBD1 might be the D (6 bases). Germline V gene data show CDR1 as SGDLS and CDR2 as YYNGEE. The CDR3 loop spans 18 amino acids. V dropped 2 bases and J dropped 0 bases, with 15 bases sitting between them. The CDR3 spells CASSVAPRGSSGANVLTF. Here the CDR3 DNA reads TGTGCCAGCAGCGTCGCGCCCAGGGGCAGCTCTGGGGCCAACGTCCTGACTTTC.

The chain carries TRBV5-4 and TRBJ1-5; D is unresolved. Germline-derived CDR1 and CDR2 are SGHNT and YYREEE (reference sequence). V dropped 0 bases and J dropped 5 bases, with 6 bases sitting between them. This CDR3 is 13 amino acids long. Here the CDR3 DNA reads TGTGCCAGCAGCTTGGACAGAGATCAGCCCCAGCATTTT. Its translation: CASSLDRDQPQHF.

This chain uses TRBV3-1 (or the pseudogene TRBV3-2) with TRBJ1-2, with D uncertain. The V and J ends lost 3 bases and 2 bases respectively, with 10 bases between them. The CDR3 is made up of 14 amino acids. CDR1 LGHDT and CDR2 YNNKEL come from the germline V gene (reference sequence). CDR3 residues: CASSQWAFNYGYTF. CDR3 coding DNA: TGTGCCAGCAGCCAGTGGGCCTTCAACTATGGCTACACCTTC.